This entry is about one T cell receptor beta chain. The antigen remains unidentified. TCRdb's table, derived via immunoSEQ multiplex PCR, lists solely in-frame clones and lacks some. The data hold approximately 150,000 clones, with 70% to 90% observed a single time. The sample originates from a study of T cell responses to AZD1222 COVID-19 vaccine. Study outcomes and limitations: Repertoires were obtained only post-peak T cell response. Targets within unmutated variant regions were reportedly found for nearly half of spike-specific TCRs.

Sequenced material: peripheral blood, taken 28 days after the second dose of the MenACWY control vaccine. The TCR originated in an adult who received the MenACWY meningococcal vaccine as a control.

The CDR3 protein is CASSPLEGPTYGYTF. The CDR3 DNA reads TGTGCCAGCAGCCCCCTGGAGGGACCTACCTATGGCTACACCTTC. The chain employs TRBV7-3 and TRBJ1-2, with a possible D match to TRBD1 (5 bases). Between the trimmed V and J ends, which lost 5 bases and 4 bases, there was a span of 17 bases. The CDR3 totals 15 residues. Germline V CDR1 and CDR2: SGHTA, FQGTGA. The whole variable domain, remainder taken from reference TRBV7-3 and TRBJ1-2, is GAGVSQTPSNKVTEKGKYVELRCDPISGHTALYWYRQSLGQGPEFLIYFQGTGAADDSGLPNDRFFAVRPEGSVSTLKIQRTERGDSAVYLCASSPLEGPTYGYTFGSGTRLTVV.